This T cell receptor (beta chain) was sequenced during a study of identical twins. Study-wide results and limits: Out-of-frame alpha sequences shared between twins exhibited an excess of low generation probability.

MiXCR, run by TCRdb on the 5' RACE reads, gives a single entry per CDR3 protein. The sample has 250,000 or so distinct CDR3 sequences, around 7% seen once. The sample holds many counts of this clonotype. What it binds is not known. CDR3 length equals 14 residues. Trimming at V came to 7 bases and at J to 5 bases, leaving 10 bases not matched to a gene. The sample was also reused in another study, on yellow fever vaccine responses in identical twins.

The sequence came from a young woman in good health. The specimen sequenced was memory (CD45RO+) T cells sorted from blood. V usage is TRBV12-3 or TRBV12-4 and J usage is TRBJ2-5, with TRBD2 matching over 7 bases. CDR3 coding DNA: TGTGCCAGCACCGCAGGACTAGTGGAGGAGACCCAGTACTTC. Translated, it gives CASTAGLVEETQYF.